Below are 8 T cell receptor beta chains sequenced from a single sample in a study of T cell changes during pregnancy in multiple sclerosis (dated by TCRdb to between 2018 and 2021). Libraries were made using the immunoSEQ multiplex PCR assay. TCRdb mirrors the immuneACCESS table, restricted to in-frame sequences. Some clones are absent from its copies; in checked studies, under half trace to an unresolved V gene, and the reason for the others is unknown. Counted in this sample were fewer than 85,000 clones; about 93% of them appeared once. Together, the top ten hold 1.6% of the sample. This specimen was peripheral blood, taken in the first trimester of pregnancy. The receptors here all came from a female donor in good health, enrolled as a control in a pregnancy study.

This chain uses TRBV5-1 with TRBJ2-6; D is uncertain. CDR3 length equals 15 residues. Germline assignment: CDR1 SGHRS and CDR2 YFSETQ. V gave up 3 bases and J gave up 0 bases, with 7 bases separating them. The CDR3 here is CASSSGSSGANVLTF. The CDR3 DNA sequence: TGCGCCAGCAGCTCGGGTAGCTCTGGGGCCAACGTCCTGACTTTC.

This chain links TRBV7-9 with TRBJ2-5, with D maybe TRBD2 (6 bases). V dropped 8 bases and J dropped 5 bases, with 18 bases sitting between them. The CDR3 is 14 amino acids. Germline CDR1 SEHNR, CDR2 FQNEAQ (reference sequence). The DNA of the CDR3 is TGTGCCAGCCGACCGGAGGGGTCGAGGGAGACCCAGTACTTC. Translation: CASRPEGSRETQYF.

The chain has TRBV5-5 and TRBJ2-7; possibly TRBD2 for D (5 bases). Germline assignment: CDR1 SGHKS and CDR2 YYEKEE (reference sequence). Deletions cut 2 bases from V and 3 bases from J, with 12 bases between. The CDR3 length is 14 residues. CDR3 amino acids: CASSLEGNLYEQYF. The CDR3 region has the DNA TGTGCCAGCAGCTTAGAGGGAAACCTCTACGAGCAGTACTTC. The variable domain in full, completed from reference TRBV5-5 and TRBJ2-7, reads DAGVTQSPTHLIKTRGQQVTLRCSPISGHKSVSWYQQVLGQGPQFIFQYYEKEERGRGNFPDRFSARQFPNYSSELNVNALLLGDSALYLCASSLEGNLYEQYFGPGTRLTVT.

The gene calls are TRBV6-1 and TRBJ2-1; D is undetermined. This CDR3 is built from 16 residues. V lost 2 bases and J lost 4, with 15 bases in between. Germline CDR1 MNHNS, CDR2 SASEGT. The CDR3 sequence is CASSEPQRGSYNEQFF. DNA for the CDR3: TGTGCCAGCAGTGAACCGCAGCGTGGCTCTTACAATGAGCAGTTCTTC.

The gene calls are TRBV19 and TRBJ2-7; 7 bases map to TRBD1. Trimming at V came to 4 bases and at J to 0 bases, leaving 3 bases not matched to a gene. The germline V gene has CDR1 LNHDA and CDR2 SQIVND (reference sequence). This CDR3 is 14 amino acids long. CDR3 DNA: TGTGCCAGTAGTACTCCAGGGGGCTCCTACGAGCAGTACTTC. Translation gives CASSTPGGSYEQYF.

The chain uses TRBV15 and TRBJ2-7, with 10 bases aligning to TRBD1. With V trimmed by 5 bases and J by 6 bases, 4 bases remained unmatched. The germline CDR1 and CDR2 sequences are LNHNV and YYDKDF (reference sequence). The CDR3 contains 13 residues. CDR3 coding DNA: TGTGCCACCAGCCTGGACAGGGGGAGCGAGCAGTACTTC. It yields the protein CATSLDRGSEQYF.

DNA of the CDR3: TGCAGCGTATCCGGGGAGAAATACGAGCAGTACTTC. Protein product: CSVSGEKYEQYF. The chain is built from TRBV29-1 and TRBJ2-7, with a weak D call TRBD2 (5 bases). The V gene's germline CDR1 is SQVTM and CDR2 ANQGSEA. The CDR3 sequence is 12 residues long. Trimming shortened V by 6 bases and J by 4 bases, and 13 bases separated the two germline ends.

The chain has TRBV15 and TRBJ2-7, with TRBD2 as a possible D gene (5 bases). Trimming shortened V by 7 bases and J by 6 bases, and 25 bases separated the two germline ends. The germline gives CDR1 LNHNV, CDR2 YYDKDF (reference sequence). The CDR3 runs to 16 residues. The CDR3 here is CATKRVATLMGSEQYF. CDR3 in DNA: TGTGCCACCAAGAGGGTGGCGACACTCATGGGAAGCGAGCAGTACTTC.